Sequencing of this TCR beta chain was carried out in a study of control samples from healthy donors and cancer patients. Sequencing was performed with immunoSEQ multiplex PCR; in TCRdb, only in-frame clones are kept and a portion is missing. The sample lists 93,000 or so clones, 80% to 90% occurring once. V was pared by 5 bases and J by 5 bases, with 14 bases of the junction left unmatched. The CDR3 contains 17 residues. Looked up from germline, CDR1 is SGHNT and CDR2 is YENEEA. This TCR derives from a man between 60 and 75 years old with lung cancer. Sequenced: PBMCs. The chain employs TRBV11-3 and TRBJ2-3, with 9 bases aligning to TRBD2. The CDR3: CASSPRLLAGAGDTQYF. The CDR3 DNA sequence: TGTGCCAGCAGCCCCCGCTTATTAGCGGGGGCCGGAGATACGCAGTATTTT.